Below are 30 T cell receptor beta chains sequenced from a single sample in a study of Tregs in tolerant kidney transplant recipients (dated by TCRdb to about 2019). The protocol used for the library was the immunoSEQ multiplex PCR assay. Imported from immuneACCESS, the table was reduced by TCRdb to in-frame sequences with V and J called. These copies leave out some clones; in studies compared against another copy, an unresolved V gene accounts for under half, and the cause of the remainder is not known. The sample yields 74,000 or so clones; over 75% were counted once. The ten top clones hold roughly 1.5% of the sample. Transplants used related donors with nonmyeloablative bone marrow transplantation; mixed chimerism was transient in the human trials. Source: CD4+ T cells from blood (PBMCs), taken 24 months after the transplant. Every receptor here comes from a human patient who received a combined kidney and bone marrow transplant. Following a transplant, a fraction of the T cells may be traceable to the graft donor.

The chain has TRBV12-5 and TRBJ2-2, with 7 bases identical to TRBD1. With 0 bases clipped from V and 3 bases from J, the junction kept 7 bases outside the gene matches. The CDR3 has 17 amino acids. Per germline, CDR1 LGHNT and CDR2 FRNRAP. CDR3 in amino acids: CASGLVLTGAHTGELFF. The CDR3 DNA follows: TGTGCTAGTGGTTTGGTACTAACAGGGGCACACACCGGGGAGCTGTTTTTT.

The V gene is TRBV2, the J gene TRBJ2-7; 8 positions match TRBD1. The CDR3 runs to 13 residues. Germline CDR1 reads SNHLY; CDR2 reads FYNNEI. Trimming removed 6 bases from V and 2 bases from J; junction bases left unmatched: 3. CDR3 coding DNA: TGTGCCAGCAGGGGACAGGTAGCCTACGAGCAGTACTTC. It yields the protein CASRGQVAYEQYF.

This clone was observed a handful of times. This sample also contains other DNA sequences that code for the same CDR3. The gene calls are TRBV14 and TRBJ1-6; D uncertain. V was trimmed by 1 base and J by 13 bases, leaving 14 bases between them. CDR3 length: 14 amino acids. CDR1 is SGHDN and CDR2 is FVKESK in the germline V gene. CDR3 coding DNA: TGTGCCAGCAGCCAAGGGAGAGAGTACTCCCCCCTCCACTTT. This codes for CASSQGREYSPLHF.

The chain uses TRBV5-6 and TRBJ2-5; 12 nucleotides line up with TRBD2. This CDR3 is 15 amino acids long. CDR1 SGHDT and CDR2 YYEEEE come from the germline V gene. V shed 5 bases, J shed 1 base, and the junction held 3 bases outside the gene matches. The CDR3 protein is CASSILAGGQETQYF. CDR3 nucleotides: TGTGCCAGCAGTATACTAGCGGGGGGCCAAGAGACCCAGTACTTC.

The V call is TRBV5-1, the J call TRBJ2-1; D unclear. V was cut by 4 bases and J by 0 bases, with 8 bases left in between. There are 14 residues in the CDR3. Germline V gives CDR1 SGHRS, CDR2 YFSETQ. CDR3 sequence: CASSDSNSYNEQFF. In DNA, the CDR3 is TGCGCCAGCAGCGACTCCAACTCCTACAATGAGCAGTTCTTC.

V is TRBV6-5 and J is TRBJ2-7; D is possibly TRBD1 (7 bases). The germline CDR1 and CDR2 sequences are MNHEY and SVGAGI. The CDR3 length is 13 residues. Deletions cut 8 bases from V and 2 bases from J, with 13 bases between. The CDR3 loop reads CASGRDRPYEQYF. CDR3 DNA sequence: TGTGCCAGCGGGCGGGACAGACCCTACGAGCAGTACTTC.

The chain is built from TRBV11-2 and TRBJ2-5, with D possibly TRBD2 on 7 matching bases. V was shortened by 4 bases and J by 4 bases, with 19 bases between the two germline ends. The CDR3 sequence is 16 residues long. Germline V gene lookup returns CDR1 SGHAT and CDR2 FQNNGV. The CDR3 loop is CASSSILRGRGETQYF. In DNA, the CDR3 is TGTGCCAGCAGCTCAATACTTAGGGGGAGGGGAGAGACCCAGTACTTC.

The chain carries TRBV5-1 and TRBJ2-3; 12 bases map to TRBD2. Germline V CDR1 and CDR2: SGHRS, YFSETQ. Germline trimming cut 3 bases from V and 3 bases from J; bases unmatched to any gene: 11. This CDR3 spans 18 amino acids. The CDR3 bases are TGCGCCAGCAGCTGGGGGAGACTAGCGGGAGTTGGTACAGATACGCAGTATTTT. This encodes CASSWGRLAGVGTDTQYF.

The count of this clone is one. The chain is built from TRBV29-1 and TRBJ1-1, with a possible D match to TRBD1 (5 bases). V dropped 7 bases and J dropped 1 base, with 10 bases sitting between them. Germline CDR1 and CDR2: SQVTM and ANQGSEA. The CDR3 contains 12 residues. The CDR3 here is CSGVRGNTEAFF. Here the CDR3 DNA reads TGCAGCGGGGTTAGGGGGAACACTGAAGCTTTCTTT. The entire variable domain, with the rest obtained from reference TRBV29-1 and TRBJ1-1, is as follows: SAVISQKPSRDICQRGTSLTIQCQVDSQVTMMFWYRQQPGQSLTLIATANQGSEATYESGFVIDKFPISRPNLTFSTLTVSNMSPEDSSIYLCSGVRGNTEAFFGQGTRLTVV.

The chain recombines TRBV7-2 with TRBJ1-1; tentative D call: TRBD1 (6 bases). The CDR3 has 14 amino acids. Germline V gives CDR1 SGHTA, CDR2 FQGNSA. V was shortened by 2 bases and J by 5 bases, with 12 bases between the two germline ends. CDR3 DNA sequence: TGTGCCAGCAGCTTATTACGGGGGGCAACTGAAGCTTTCTTT. As protein: CASSLLRGATEAFF.

The V gene is TRBV10-2, the J gene TRBJ2-1; no reliable D call. Germline CDR1 is WSHSY and CDR2 is SAAADI. Trimming took off 4 bases at V and 6 bases at J, with 7 bases between the two ends. The CDR3 is made up of 12 amino acids. The CDR3 region is CASSVPSNEQFF. DNA of the CDR3: TGCGCCAGCAGTGTCCCCTCCAATGAGCAGTTCTTC.

The J gene is TRBJ2-2, the V gene TRBV5-1; TRBD2 might be the D (5 bases). V was trimmed by 2 bases and J by 8 bases, leaving 16 bases between them. CDR1 and CDR2 (germline): SGHRS, YFSETQ. The CDR3 has 15 residues. The CDR3: CASSFGTSMAGELFF. The CDR3 nucleotides read TGCGCCAGCAGCTTCGGTACTAGTATGGCGGGGGAGCTGTTTTTT.

J is TRBJ2-5 and V is TRBV29-1; a possible D gene is TRBD2 (6 bases). The CDR3 runs to 12 residues. Germline-derived CDR1 and CDR2 are SQVTM and ANQGSEA. V lost 4 bases, J lost 6 bases, and 12 bases lay in between. CDR3 sequence reads: CSVGGGKKTQYF. The CDR3 bases are TGCAGCGTTGGGGGCGGGAAGAAGACCCAGTACTTC.

The chain joins TRBV4-3 to TRBJ2-7; a possible D gene is TRBD2 (7 bases). The CDR3 consists of 18 residues. V lost 2 bases and J lost 0, with 20 bases in between. Germline-derived CDR1 and CDR2 are LGHNA and YSLEER. The CDR3 here is CASSQYIIRGGLSYEQYF. CDR3 coding DNA: TGCGCCAGCAGCCAATATATTATTAGGGGGGGGCTCTCCTACGAGCAGTACTTC.

This clone was recorded only once. The chain carries TRBV7-6 and TRBJ2-5; D is possibly TRBD1 (6 bases). The CDR3 contains 15 residues. Trimming took off 5 bases at V and 7 bases at J, with 20 bases between the two ends. In germline, CDR1 is SGHVS, CDR2 FNYEAQ. In DNA form, the CDR3 reads TGTGCCAGCAGCACCTTGGACACTCTGACAGGGACCCAGTACTTC. Protein sequence: CASSTLDTLTGTQYF.

The V call is TRBV21-1, the J call TRBJ1-1. TRBV21-1 corresponds to a pseudogene. The CDR3 runs to 13 residues. CDR3 sequence reads: CASSKPEFSEAFF. The CDR3 DNA is TGTGCCAGCAGCAAACCCGAGTTTAGTGAAGCTTTCTTT.

The gene calls are TRBV19 and TRBJ2-3; 8 bases map to TRBD2. V gave up 2 bases and J gave up 0 bases; unmatched junction bases: 10. Germline-derived CDR1 and CDR2 are LNHDA and SQIVND (reference sequence). The CDR3 spans 18 residues. The CDR3 bases are TGTGCCAGTAGTATACCCCGGATTTCTAGCGGGAGCACAGATACGCAGTATTTT. Encoded protein: CASSIPRISSGSTDTQYF.

The chain recombines TRBV5-4 with TRBJ2-7; 7 nucleotides match TRBD2. The CDR3 runs to 16 residues. Trimming at V came to 0 bases and at J to 6 bases, leaving 12 bases not matched to a gene. CDR1 is SGHNT, CDR2 YYREEE, per germline (reference sequence). The CDR3 coding sequence is TGTGCCAGCAGCTTGGGGGGGGGAAGCGGGATTGGCGAGCAGTACTTC. Encoded protein: CASSLGGGSGIGEQYF.

This clone was picked up one time. This rearrangement joins TRBV7-2 to TRBJ1-1; 10 positions match TRBD1. With 3 bases clipped from V and 5 bases from J, the junction kept 9 bases outside the gene matches. The CDR3 runs to 16 residues. Per germline, CDR1 SGHTA and CDR2 FQGNSA. The CDR3 DNA reads TGTGCCAGCAGCTTCATACCGGGACAGGGGAGGACTGAAGCTTTCTTT. This sequence encodes CASSFIPGQGRTEAFF.

The J gene is TRBJ1-1, the V gene TRBV6-1; D unclear. Germline V gives CDR1 MNHNS, CDR2 SASEGT. The CDR3 consists of 14 residues. V gave up 3 bases and J gave up 1 base, with 9 bases separating them. The CDR3 DNA reads TGTGCCAGCAGTGACCCCGGGTGGAACACTGAAGCTTTCTTT. Protein sequence: CASSDPGWNTEAFF.

V and J are TRBV28 and TRBJ1-3; no firm D call. CDR3 length: 16 amino acids. CDR1 is MDHEN and CDR2 is SYDVKM in the germline V gene. V was pared by 5 bases and J by 0 bases, with 14 bases between. The chain's CDR3 is CASSPQAGFSGNTIYF. The CDR3 DNA sequence: TGTGCCAGCAGTCCCCAGGCGGGATTCTCTGGAAACACCATATATTTT.

The CDR3, as DNA: TGTGCCTGGGGAACAGGGAACACTGAAGCTTTCTTT. The encoded protein is CAWGTGNTEAFF. This sequence joins TRBV30 and TRBJ1-1; possibly TRBD1 for D (5 bases). The germline V gene has CDR1 GTSNPN and CDR2 SVGIG (reference sequence). The CDR3 covers 12 residues. V shed 5 bases and J shed 1 base, with 8 bases lying between them.

This clone was detected once. The chain is built from TRBV28 and TRBJ2-7; TRBD2 aligns across 7 bases. The CDR3 consists of 13 residues. Germline trimming cut 10 bases from V and 0 bases from J; bases unmatched to any gene: 6. Germline-derived CDR1 and CDR2 are MDHEN and SYDVKM. This CDR3 reads CATSAGYSYEQYF. The CDR3 bases are TGTGCCACCTCAGCGGGATACTCCTACGAGCAGTACTTC.

The chain links TRBV11-3 to TRBJ1-1, with TRBD1 matching over 8 bases. The CDR3 contains 13 residues. With V trimmed by 5 bases and J by 4 bases, 3 bases remained unmatched. CDR1 and CDR2 from the germline V gene are SGHNT and YENEEA. The CDR3 loop is CASSTTGGTEAFF. The CDR3 coding sequence is TGTGCCAGCAGCACCACAGGGGGCACTGAAGCTTTCTTT.

The chain uses TRBV5-1 and TRBJ1-5; no firm D call. Germline-derived CDR1 and CDR2 are SGHRS and YFSETQ. Deletions cut 4 bases from V and 5 bases from J, with 13 bases between. The CDR3 is made up of 14 amino acids. CDR3 protein: CASSLDGSDQPQHF. CDR3 coding DNA: TGCGCCAGCAGCCTGGACGGAAGCGATCAGCCCCAGCATTTT. Combining the CDR3 with reference TRBV5-1 and TRBJ1-5 gives the whole variable domain KAGVTQTPRYLIKTRGQQVTLSCSPISGHRSVSWYQQTPGQGLQFLFEYFSETQRNKGNFPGRFSGRQFSNSRSEMNVSTLELGDSALYLCASSLDGSDQPQHFGDGTRLSIL.

In this sample, this clone turned up once. The chain links TRBV19 to TRBJ1-1, with D possibly matching TRBD1 (6 bases). Germline-derived CDR1 and CDR2 are LNHDA and SQIVND (reference sequence). The V gene lost 9 bases and the J gene lost 5 bases, with 19 bases spanning the gap. This CDR3 spans 14 amino acids. CDR3: CASSFRGSGTEAFF. The CDR3 DNA follows: TGTGCCAGCAGCTTCAGGGGAAGTGGGACTGAAGCTTTCTTT.

The CDR3: CASTKGLAAAYEQYF. In nucleotides, the CDR3 is TGTGCCAGCACCAAGGGACTAGCGGCAGCCTACGAGCAGTACTTC. The chain couples TRBV21-1 to TRBJ2-7; TRBD2 is the table's D call, not checked against the DNA. TRBV21-1 is marked as a pseudogene. CDR3 length equals 15 residues.

This chain uses TRBV4-1 with TRBJ1-5, with D possibly matching TRBD1 (5 bases). The ends were cut back, 3 bases at V and 3 bases at J, with 21 bases in the middle. Germline lookup yields CDR1 MGHRA and CDR2 YSYEKL. The CDR3 extends over 18 amino acids. For the CDR3, the DNA is TGCGCCAGCAGCCACCCCGCAACGCGGGGCAGTTTCAATCAGCCCCAGCATTTT. This translates into CASSHPATRGSFNQPQHF.

This clone showed up just a few times. The V gene is TRBV18, the J gene TRBJ2-2, with a possible D match to TRBD2 (5 bases). The germline V gene has CDR1 KGHSH and CDR2 LQKENI. This CDR3 is built from 16 residues. Between the trimmed V and J ends, which lost 0 bases and 3 bases, there was a span of 11 bases. The CDR3: CASSPPELVHTGELFF. For the CDR3, the DNA is TGTGCCAGCTCACCACCGGAACTAGTTCACACCGGGGAGCTGTTTTTT.

The chain carries TRBV20-1 and TRBJ2-7; no clear D gene. This CDR3 contains 11 residues. V was cut by 3 bases and J by 4 bases, with 7 bases left in between. CDR1 and CDR2 from the germline V gene are DFQATT and SNEGSKA (reference sequence). CDR3 sequence reads: CSARFRYEQYF. The CDR3 nucleotides are TGCAGTGCTAGGTTCAGGTACGAGCAGTACTTC.